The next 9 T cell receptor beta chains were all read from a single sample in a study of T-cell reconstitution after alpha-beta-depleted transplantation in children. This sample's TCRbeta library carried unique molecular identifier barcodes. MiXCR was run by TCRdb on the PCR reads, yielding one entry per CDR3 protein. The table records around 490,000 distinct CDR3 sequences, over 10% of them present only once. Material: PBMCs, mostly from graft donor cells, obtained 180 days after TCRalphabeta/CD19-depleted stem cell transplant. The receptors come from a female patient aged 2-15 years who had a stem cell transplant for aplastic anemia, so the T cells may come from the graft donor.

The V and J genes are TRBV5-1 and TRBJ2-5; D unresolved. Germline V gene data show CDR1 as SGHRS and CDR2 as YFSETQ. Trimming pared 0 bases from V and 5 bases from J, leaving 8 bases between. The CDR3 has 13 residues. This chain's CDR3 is CASSLDVRETQYF. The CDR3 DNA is TGCGCCAGCAGCTTGGACGTCAGGGAGACCCAGTACTTC.

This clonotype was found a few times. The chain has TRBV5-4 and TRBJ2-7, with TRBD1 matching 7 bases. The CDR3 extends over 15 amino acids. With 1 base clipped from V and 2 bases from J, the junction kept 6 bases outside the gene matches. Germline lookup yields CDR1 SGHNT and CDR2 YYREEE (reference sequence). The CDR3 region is CASSLPPGQTYEQYF. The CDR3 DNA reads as TGTGCCAGCAGCTTGCCACCGGGACAGACCTACGAGCAGTACTTC.

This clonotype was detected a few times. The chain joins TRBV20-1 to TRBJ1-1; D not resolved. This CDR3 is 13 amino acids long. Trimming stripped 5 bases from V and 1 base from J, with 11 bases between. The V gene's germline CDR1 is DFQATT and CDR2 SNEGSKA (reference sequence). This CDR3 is CSAHGGGNTEAFF. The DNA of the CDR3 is TGCAGTGCTCACGGAGGAGGGAACACTGAAGCTTTCTTT.

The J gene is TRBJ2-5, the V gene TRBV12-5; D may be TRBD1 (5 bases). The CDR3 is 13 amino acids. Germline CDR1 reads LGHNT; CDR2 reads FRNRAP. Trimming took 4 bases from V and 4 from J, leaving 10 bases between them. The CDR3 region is CASGSGQRETQYF. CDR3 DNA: TGTGCTAGTGGTTCAGGGCAGCGAGAGACCCAGTACTTC.

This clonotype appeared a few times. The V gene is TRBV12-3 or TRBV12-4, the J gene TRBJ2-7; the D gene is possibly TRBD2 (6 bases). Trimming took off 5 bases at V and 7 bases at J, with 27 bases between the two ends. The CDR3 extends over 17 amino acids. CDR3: CASSILRVGSPSPEQYF. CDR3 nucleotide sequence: TGTGCCAGCAGTATACTACGGGTCGGGAGCCCCAGCCCAGAGCAGTACTTC.

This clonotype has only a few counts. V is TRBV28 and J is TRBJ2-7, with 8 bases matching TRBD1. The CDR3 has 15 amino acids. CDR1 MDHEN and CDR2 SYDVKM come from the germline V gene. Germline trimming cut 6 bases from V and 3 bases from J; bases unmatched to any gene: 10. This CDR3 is CASSPLRDRLYEQYF. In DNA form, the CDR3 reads TGTGCCAGCAGCCCCCTGCGGGACAGGCTCTACGAGCAGTACTTC.

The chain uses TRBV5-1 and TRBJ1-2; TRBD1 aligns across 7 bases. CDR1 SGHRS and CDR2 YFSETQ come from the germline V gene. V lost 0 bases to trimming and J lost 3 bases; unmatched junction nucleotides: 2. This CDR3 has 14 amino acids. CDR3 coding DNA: TGCGCCAGCAGCTTGGTAGGGGGCTACTATGGCTACACCTTC. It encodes CASSLVGGYYGYTF.

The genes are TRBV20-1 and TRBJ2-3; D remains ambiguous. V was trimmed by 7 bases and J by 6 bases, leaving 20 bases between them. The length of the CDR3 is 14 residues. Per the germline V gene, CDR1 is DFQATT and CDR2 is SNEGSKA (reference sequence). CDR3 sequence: CSVQPGPYGDTQYF. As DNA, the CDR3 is TGCAGTGTTCAACCCGGCCCGTACGGGGATACGCAGTATTTT.

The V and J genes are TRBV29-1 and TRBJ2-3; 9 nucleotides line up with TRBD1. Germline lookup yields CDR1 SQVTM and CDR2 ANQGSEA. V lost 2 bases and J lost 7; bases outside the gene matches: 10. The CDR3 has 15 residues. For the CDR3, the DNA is TGCAGCGTTGAATCGCCGGGACAGGGTCTATATACGCAGTATTTT. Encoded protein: CSVESPGQGLYTQYF.